A selection of T cell receptor beta chains follows, all from one sample in a study of T cells in Graves' hyperthyroidism and ophthalmopathy. In TCRdb, the multiplex PCR reads were re-called with MiXCR into one record per CDR3 protein. This sample has a few hundred thousand distinct CDR3 sequences, with approximately 20% found just once. The sequencing input was blood. These receptor sequences come from a middle-aged man with Graves' hyperthyroidism. Each CDR3 is given with its conserved first and last residue. D genes are given only for firm matches. Clone size appears in some rows only: once, few, many, or a class for an expanded clone.

NA	NA	TRBJ2-2	15	TRBV24-1	TGTGCCACCATGGGGGGGCAGGTTGACACCGGGGAGCTGTTTTTT	CATMGGQVDTGELFF
many	NA	TRBJ1-1	14	TRBV7-2	TGTGCCAGCAGCTTAGATTACCAGGGCCTTGAAGCTTTCTTT	CASSLDYQGLEAFF
many	TRBD1	TRBJ1-1	16	TRBV28	TGTGCCAGCAGTTTACTGACAGGGGGCTTGGGCACTGAAGCTTTCTTT	CASSLLTGGLGTEAFF
NA	NA	TRBJ2-4	15	TRBV11-2	TGTGCCAGCAGCTCCTTCAGGGAAGCCAAAAACATTCAGTACTTC	CASSSFREAKNIQYF
many	NA	TRBJ1-1	14	TRBV7-9	TGTGCCAGCAGCCTTCTTCTGAGTCGGGGTGAAGCTTTCTTT	CASSLLLSRGEAFF
many	NA	TRBJ1-6	15	TRBV18	TGTGCCAGCTCATCGAGATCCCCCCAAAATTCACCCCTCCACTTT	CASSSRSPQNSPLHF
once	TRBD1	TRBJ1-4	19	TRBV4-2	TGTGCCAGCAGCCAAGATTTCCGGGACAGGGGTGCAACTAATGAAAAACTGTTTTTT	CASSQDFRDRGATNEKLFF
many	NA	TRBJ1-1	12	TRBV11-2	TGTGCCAGCAGCTTGTCCAGCACTGAAGCTTTCTTT	CASSLSSTEAFF
many	NA	TRBJ1-4	14	TRBV20-1	TGCAGTGCTAGAAGTGGGGGGGTAAATGAAAAACTGTTTTTT	CSARSGGVNEKLFF
few	TRBD2	TRBJ2-3	16	TRBV7-3	TGTGCCAGCAGCCGACTAGCGGGGGTTGGTTCAGATACGCAGTATTTT	CASSRLAGVGSDTQYF
many	NA	TRBJ2-4	14	TRBV7-9	TGTGCCAGCAGCTCTCAGGGCGCGGGAAACATTCAGTACTTC	CASSSQGAGNIQYF
many	NA	TRBJ1-5	17	TRBV5-8	TGTGCCAGCAGCTCCGACCCCGAGGGGATTGGCAATCAGCCCCAGCATTTT	CASSSDPEGIGNQPQHF
NA	TRBD2	TRBJ2-1	15	TRBV11-2	TGTGCCAGCAGCCACAAGAGGCTAGCGGGCTATGAGCAGTTCTTC	CASSHKRLAGYEQFF
many	NA	TRBJ1-5	13	TRBV3-1	TGTGCCAGCGGCAATGGTGGGAATCAGCCCCAGCATTTT	CASGNGGNQPQHF
few	NA	TRBJ2-7	12	TRBV30	TGTGCCTGGAGTGCCGGGGGCAACGAGCAGTACTTC	CAWSAGGNEQYF
few	NA	TRBJ1-2	12	TRBV5-1	TGCGCCAGCAGCCGAGATGGGGATGGCTACACCTTC	CASSRDGDGYTF
many	NA	TRBJ2-3	16	TRBV15	TGTGCCACCAGCAGAGATGACCTAGATTCCACAGATACGCAGTATTTT	CATSRDDLDSTDTQYF
NA	NA	TRBJ2-1	12	TRBV10-3	TGTGCCATCAGTGAGTTCCTCCATGAGCAGTTCTTC	CAISEFLHEQFF
many	NA	TRBJ2-7	14	TRBV11-2	TGTGCCAGCAGCTTAGTGGGAACCCCTTACGAGCAGTACTTC	CASSLVGTPYEQYF
many	NA	TRBJ2-1	18	TRBV27	TGTGCCAGCAGTTTACAGGGGGGGCGCTTTGGGCTTTACAATGAGCAGTTCTTC	CASSLQGGRFGLYNEQFF